The clone carrying this T cell receptor beta chain turned up a few times. TCRdb independently ran MiXCR on the 5' RACE reads; one entry per CDR3 protein. The sample contains approximately 670,000 distinct CDR3 sequences, around 6.1% of which appear only once. CDR1 is SGHRS and CDR2 is YFSETQ in the germline V gene. The CDR3 consists of 15 residues. V shed 4 bases, J shed 0 bases, and the junction held 3 bases outside the gene matches. This sample was included in a study of identical twins. The clonotype was recovered from a man aged 18 to 29 in good health. Sequences were obtained from naive T cells sorted from blood. The chain employs TRBV5-1 and TRBJ1-3; TRBD1 matches at 8 bases. The CDR3: CASSMGQVSGNTIYF. The CDR3 DNA reads as TGCGCCAGCAGCATGGGACAGGTCTCTGGAAACACCATATATTTT.